The T cell receptor beta chain described here comes from a study of T-cell reconstitution after alpha-beta-depleted transplantation in children. Preparing the TCRbeta library involved the use of unique molecular identifiers. TCRdb called the PCR reads again in MiXCR, with one record for every CDR3 protein. The table lists 600,000 to 800,000 distinct CDR3 sequences, 13% of them singletons, with 0.79% in the top ten. This clonotype occurred a few times. Per germline, CDR1 ENHRY and CDR2 SYGVKD. The V end was cut by 0 bases, the J end by 4 bases, with 6 bases between. The CDR3 sequence is 13 residues long.

The chain is built from TRBV10-3 and TRBJ2-5, with no clear D. The source is a girl aged 2-15 years with congenital amegakaryocytic thrombocytopenia, due to receive a stem cell transplant. The source was PBMCs, collected before TCRalphabeta/CD19-depleted stem cell transplant. The CDR3 sequence: CAISESVAETQYF. DNA of the CDR3: TGTGCCATCAGTGAGTCAGTGGCAGAGACCCAGTACTTC.